The next 8 T cell receptor beta chains were all read from a single sample in a study of blood T cell repertoires in COVID-19. This table comes from immunoSEQ multiplex PCR, and its TCRdb copy is limited to in-frame clones, with some not included. This sample yields 70,000 to 75,000 clones, of which about 80% are seen a single time; 28% belongs to the top ten. Sequenced material: peripheral blood. The receptors were sampled from a man aged 65 to 79 with acute or convalescent COVID-19.

CDR3 in amino acids: CSVEGHRQGVVQETQYF. The CDR3 nucleotides read TGCAGCGTTGAAGGGCACCGACAGGGAGTCGTCCAAGAGACCCAGTACTTC. V gene TRBV29-1 combines with J gene TRBJ2-5; 7 nucleotides agree with TRBD1. The CDR3 loop spans 17 amino acids. CDR1 SQVTM and CDR2 ANQGSEA come from the germline V gene. V was pared by 1 base and J by 1 base, with 12 bases of the junction left unmatched.

As DNA, the CDR3 is TGTGCCAGCAGTCCGCGACTAGCGGGAATCTACAATGAGCAGTTCTTC. It encodes CASSPRLAGIYNEQFF. The chain is built from TRBV27 and TRBJ2-1; TRBD2 agrees at 11 bases. The CDR3 runs to 16 residues. Germline CDR1 and CDR2: MNHEY and SMNVEV (reference sequence). V gave up 5 bases and J gave up 3 bases; unmatched junction bases: 6.

CDR3 in DNA: TGTGCCAGCAGCCAAGAGGGGGTGGGAGGGCAAGATACGCAGTATTTT. Translating it yields CASSQEGVGGQDTQYF. The V call is TRBV3-1 (or the pseudogene TRBV3-2), the J call TRBJ2-3; 7 nucleotides agree with TRBD2. The junction had 8 bases not matched to a gene; V was cut back by 0 bases and J by 5 bases. The CDR3 is made up of 16 amino acids. Germline lookup yields CDR1 LGHDT and CDR2 YNNKEL (reference sequence).

The chain couples TRBV7-9 to TRBJ2-7; D is undetermined. V dropped 5 bases and J dropped 2 bases, with 7 bases sitting between them. Looked up from germline, CDR1 is SEHNR and CDR2 is FQNEAQ (reference sequence). The CDR3 has 12 amino acids. As DNA, the CDR3 is TGTGCCAGCAGCCACTCCGCCTACGAGCAGTACTTC. Amino acids: CASSHSAYEQYF.

V gene TRBV5-6 combines with J gene TRBJ2-3, with D tentatively TRBD1 (6 bases). The germline gives CDR1 SGHDT, CDR2 YYEEEE. The CDR3 is 14 amino acids. The V end was cut by 5 bases, the J end by 2 bases, with 12 bases between. As DNA, the CDR3 is TGTGCCAGCAGTCAGGGGCCTTTCACAGATACGCAGTATTTT. Amino acid sequence: CASSQGPFTDTQYF.

The chain has TRBV19 and TRBJ2-1; the match to TRBD1 covers 8 bases. The junction had 18 bases not matched to a gene; V was cut back by 5 bases and J by 0 bases. Germline CDR1 is LNHDA and CDR2 is SQIVND (reference sequence). The CDR3 is made up of 20 amino acids. CDR3 region: CASSALDREERWSSYNEQFF. CDR3 sequence (DNA): TGTGCCAGTAGTGCCCTGGACAGGGAGGAGCGGTGGAGCTCCTACAATGAGCAGTTCTTC.

This clone was seen a single time. This chain links TRBV18 with TRBJ2-2, with 7 bases aligning to TRBD2. This CDR3 spans 16 amino acids. With 3 bases clipped from V and 4 bases from J, the junction kept 8 bases outside the gene matches. From germline, CDR1 is KGHSH and CDR2 LQKENI. This CDR3 is CASSPGLPSSTGELFF. For the CDR3, the DNA is TGTGCCAGCTCACCGGGACTACCCTCAAGCACCGGGGAGCTGTTTTTT.

A remark on this clone: Within the sample, other DNA sequences also encode this same CDR3. This rearrangement joins TRBV5-1 to TRBJ2-6; TRBD1 matches at 9 bases. The germline CDR1 and CDR2 sequences are SGHRS and YFSETQ. This CDR3 has 17 residues. V was clipped by 3 bases and J by 0 bases; unmatched bases: 4. The CDR3 sequence is CASSSGQGSSGANVLTF. The DNA for the CDR3 is TGCGCCAGCAGCTCGGGACAGGGTAGCTCTGGGGCCAACGTCCTGACTTTC.